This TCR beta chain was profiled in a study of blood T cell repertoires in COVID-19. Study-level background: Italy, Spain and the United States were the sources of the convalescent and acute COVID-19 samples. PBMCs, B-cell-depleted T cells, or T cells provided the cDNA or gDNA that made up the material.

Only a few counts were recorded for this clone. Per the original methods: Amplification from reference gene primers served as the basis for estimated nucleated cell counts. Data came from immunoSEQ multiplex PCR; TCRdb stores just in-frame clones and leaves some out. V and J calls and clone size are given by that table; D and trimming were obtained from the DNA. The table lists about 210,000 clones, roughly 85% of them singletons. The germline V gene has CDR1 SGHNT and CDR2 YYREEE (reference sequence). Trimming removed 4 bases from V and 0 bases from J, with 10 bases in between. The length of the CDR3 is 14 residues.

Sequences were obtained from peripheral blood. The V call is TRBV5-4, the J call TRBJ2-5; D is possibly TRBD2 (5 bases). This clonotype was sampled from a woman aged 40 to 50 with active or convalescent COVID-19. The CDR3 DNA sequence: TGTGCCAGCAGCCCTCATAGCGACCAAGAGACCCAGTACTTC. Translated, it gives CASSPHSDQETQYF.